These 14 T cell receptor beta chains share one sample of origin, sequenced in a study of high-grade serous ovarian cancer treatment subgroups. The tumor samples were collected prior to definitive surgery or chemotherapy. TCRdb keeps only in-frame clones here, not all; method: immunoSEQ multiplex PCR. Of about 33,000 clones listed, 79% are singletons. The specimen was tumor tissue. The source of these receptors is a human donor with high-grade serous ovarian cancer.

V usage is TRBV7-2 and J usage is TRBJ2-1; 8 positions agree with TRBD2. Germline V lookup: CDR1 SGHTA, CDR2 FQGNSA. The CDR3 is 15 residues long. Trimming took 6 bases from V and 4 from J; bases not matched to a gene: 8. CDR3 in amino acids: CASSHPGLEYNEQFF. CDR3 in DNA: TGTGCCAGCAGTCATCCGGGACTAGAATACAATGAGCAGTTCTTC. The variable domain in full, completed from reference TRBV7-2 and TRBJ2-1, reads GAGVSQSPSNKVTEKGKDVELRCDPISGHTALYWYRQSLGQGLEFLIYFQGNSAPDKSGLPSDRFSAERTGGSVSTLTIQRTQQEDSAVYLCASSHPGLEYNEQFFGPGTRLTVL.

This chain joins TRBV5-6 and TRBJ1-1; unclear D gene. The CDR3 is 13 residues long. V was shortened by 4 bases and J by 6 bases, with 13 bases between the two germline ends. Per the germline V gene, CDR1 is SGHDT and CDR2 is YYEEEE. The CDR3 spells CASSTPGGAEAFF. CDR3 sequence (DNA): TGTGCCAGCAGCACCCCTGGAGGCGCTGAAGCTTTCTTT.

This clone was recorded a few times. This chain joins TRBV11-3 and TRBJ1-4; no clear D. The V end was cut by 1 base, the J end by 10 bases, with 10 bases between. Per germline, CDR1 SGHNT and CDR2 YENEEA. The CDR3 spans 13 residues. As DNA, the CDR3 is TGTGCCAGCAGCTTAGGGCCACGGGGAAAACTGTTTTTT. Translating it yields CASSLGPRGKLFF.

The chain is built from TRBV7-6 and TRBJ2-5; D possibly corresponds to TRBD2 (5 bases). CDR1 and CDR2 from the germline V gene are SGHVS and FNYEAQ. Trimming stripped 5 bases from V and 3 bases from J, with 10 bases between. This CDR3 has 13 residues. CDR3 in amino acids: CASSLGLEETQYF. The CDR3 coding sequence is TGTGCCAGCAGCCTAGGACTGGAAGAGACCCAGTACTTC.

The V gene is TRBV10-2, the J gene TRBJ2-5; tentative D call: TRBD1 (7 bases). The CDR3 spans 16 residues. Germline-derived CDR1 and CDR2 are WSHSY and SAAADI. Trimming left V 2 bases short and J 1 base short, with 14 bases between. CDR3 sequence (DNA): TGCGCCAGCAGTGAGGCTGCAGGGGGGATCCAAGAGACCCAGTACTTC. Translating it yields CASSEAAGGIQETQYF.

This clone was detected only once. J is TRBJ2-2 and V is TRBV7-9; D is possibly TRBD2 (7 bases). CDR3 length: 17 amino acids. V was pared by 6 bases and J by 3 bases, with 20 bases between. Germline CDR1 reads SEHNR; CDR2 reads FQNEAQ (reference sequence). This CDR3 reads CASSCPGGRGDTGELFF. The CDR3 bases are TGTGCCAGCAGTTGCCCGGGGGGCCGGGGAGACACCGGGGAGCTGTTTTTT.

The chain recombines TRBV4-2 with TRBJ2-7; TRBD1 is a possible D gene (5 bases). The germline V gene has CDR1 LGHNA and CDR2 YNFKEQ. The CDR3 length is 14 residues. The ends were cut back, 4 bases at V and 3 bases at J, with 13 bases in the middle. DNA of the CDR3: TGTGCCAGCAGCCCCGCTGGGGCTCTCTACGAGCAGTACTTC. This codes for CASSPAGALYEQYF.

In this sample, this clone turned up a few times. The CDR3 nucleotides read TGTGCCACCTTACAGAGCCCCACCGGGGAGCTGTTTTTT. Protein: CATLQSPTGELFF. The chain joins TRBV6-5 to TRBJ2-2; no reliable D call. Looked up from germline, CDR1 is MNHEY and CDR2 is SVGAGI. The CDR3 totals 13 residues. Deletions cut 10 bases from V and 4 bases from J, with 13 bases between.

The rearrangement links TRBV7-8 to TRBJ2-2, with TRBD1 matching over 7 bases. V shed 5 bases and J 3 bases; nucleotides not matched to a gene: 12. CDR3 length: 17 amino acids. CDR1 and CDR2 (germline): SGHVS, FQNEAQ. The CDR3 sequence: CASSRNPTGLDTGELFF. CDR3 bases: TGTGCCAGCAGCCGAAACCCGACAGGGCTAGACACCGGGGAGCTGTTTTTT.

This clone has only a few counts. The rearrangement links TRBV5-1 to TRBJ1-3; 8 positions agree with TRBD1. Germline-derived CDR1 and CDR2 are SGHRS and YFSETQ. Trimming removed 5 bases from V and 0 bases from J; junction bases left unmatched: 4. The CDR3 is 15 residues long. CDR3 region: CASSLTGGSGNTIYF. The CDR3 DNA is TGCGCCAGCAGTCTTACAGGGGGCTCTGGAAACACCATATATTTT.

In its sample, this clone was seen a few times. The sample contains more than one DNA sequence encoding this CDR3. The chain is built from TRBV28 and TRBJ1-4, with 9 bases lining up with TRBD1. CDR3 length equals 14 residues. Germline CDR1 reads MDHEN; CDR2 reads SYDVKM. V was pared by 6 bases and J by 8 bases, with 7 bases of the junction left unmatched. The CDR3 sequence: CASSRGQGREKLFF. The CDR3 coding sequence is TGTGCCAGCAGCCGGGGACAGGGCCGAGAAAAACTGTTTTTT.

CDR3 sequence reads: CASSFSGVPDTQYF. DNA of the CDR3: TGTGCCAGCAGCTTCTCGGGAGTTCCAGATACGCAGTATTTT. The rearrangement joins TRBV7-9 to TRBJ2-3, with D maybe TRBD2 (6 bases). CDR1 is SEHNR, CDR2 FQNEAQ, per germline (reference sequence). The V end lost 3 bases, the J end lost 4 bases, and 11 bases lay between the germline ends. This CDR3 has 14 residues.

This CDR3 reads CASSLYGINTEAFF. CDR3 nucleotide sequence: TGTGCCAGCAGTTTATATGGGATAAACACTGAAGCTTTCTTT. V gene TRBV27 combines with J gene TRBJ1-1; no clear D. The CDR3 runs 14 residues. Germline loops: CDR1 MNHEY, CDR2 SMNVEV (reference sequence). The V end was cut by 1 base, the J end by 2 bases, with 8 bases between.

V is TRBV4-1 and J is TRBJ2-2; no clear D. The germline gives CDR1 MGHRA, CDR2 YSYEKL. The ends were cut back, 4 bases at V and 3 bases at J, with 6 bases in the middle. The CDR3 is 13 residues long. This CDR3 is CASSLQDTGELFF. The CDR3 coding sequence is TGCGCCAGCAGCCTTCAAGACACCGGGGAGCTGTTTTTT.